These 3 T cell receptor beta chains came from one sample sequenced in a study of prognosis after radiotherapy for stage I lung cancer. Multiplex PCR in two rounds served to amplify TCR beta CDR3 from genomic DNA. Amplification during the initial PCR round employed primers specific to each TRBV and TRBJ gene. TCRdb reanalysed the multiplex PCR reads using MiXCR and keeps one entry per CDR3 protein. The sample lists some 11,000 distinct CDR3 sequences, 45% to 65% occurring once. The source material was PBMCs, sampled before or after stereotactic body radiation therapy (not recorded which). The receptors derive from a donor over 45 with non-small cell lung cancer.

This clonotype is medium-sized (0.01 to 0.1%) by share. V gene TRBV18 combines with J gene TRBJ1-2, with D possibly matching TRBD1 (6 bases). Trimming took 3 bases from V and 4 from J, leaving 15 bases between them. Germline-derived CDR1 and CDR2 are KGHSH and LQKENI. This CDR3 has 15 residues. This CDR3 reads CASSPLDRSLYGYTF. In DNA form, the CDR3 reads TGTGCCAGCTCACCCCTCGACAGGTCGCTCTATGGCTACACCTTC.

The chain carries TRBV25-1 and TRBJ1-1; no definite D call. V dropped 3 bases and J dropped 6 bases, with 17 bases sitting between them. The CDR3 runs 15 residues. Germline V gene lookup returns CDR1 MGHDK and CDR2 SYGVNS. The chain's CDR3 is CASSEMSVDLAEAFF. The CDR3 DNA follows: TGTGCCAGCAGTGAGATGTCAGTGGATTTGGCTGAAGCTTTCTTT.

This rearrangement joins TRBV7-9 to TRBJ1-3; TRBD1 matches at 9 bases. Germline CDR1 and CDR2: SEHNR and FQNEAQ (reference sequence). The V and J ends lost 4 bases and 2 bases, in that order; junction bases with no gene match: 27. This CDR3 is built from 23 residues. The CDR3 reads CASSSYMTGTGSDFVSTGNTIYF. In DNA, the CDR3 is TGTGCCAGCAGCTCCTACATGACCGGGACAGGGTCAGATTTCGTATCGACTGGAAACACCATATATTTT.